A single sample gave rise to the 2 T cell receptor beta chains below, sequenced in a study of cytomegalovirus exposure and HLA in healthy donors. Profiling relied on immunoSEQ multiplex PCR, and the TCRdb table lists in-frame clones only, not all of them. This sample carries under 250,000 clones, roughly 87% of them seen once, and the ten largest clones take around 13%. Sequencing input: PBMCs. These receptors all come from a man younger than 30 in good health and CMV-seropositive.

The J gene is TRBJ1-2, the V gene TRBV29-1; a weak D match, TRBD1 (6 bases). Looked up from germline, CDR1 is SQVTM and CDR2 is ANQGSEA. Between the trimmed V and J ends, which lost 8 bases and 2 bases, there was a span of 18 bases. The CDR3 extends over 14 amino acids. This chain's CDR3 is CSILGEGQNYGYTF. CDR3 coding DNA: TGCAGCATACTGGGAGAGGGACAAAACTATGGCTACACCTTC.

The sample holds a few counts of this clone. The chain couples TRBV29-1 to TRBJ2-6; no definite D call. Per germline, CDR1 SQVTM and CDR2 ANQGSEA. This CDR3 contains 12 residues. The V and J ends lost 5 bases and 0 bases respectively, with 2 bases between them. The CDR3 protein is CSVTSGANVLTF. CDR3 DNA sequence: TGCAGCGTTACCTCTGGGGCCAACGTCCTGACTTTC.